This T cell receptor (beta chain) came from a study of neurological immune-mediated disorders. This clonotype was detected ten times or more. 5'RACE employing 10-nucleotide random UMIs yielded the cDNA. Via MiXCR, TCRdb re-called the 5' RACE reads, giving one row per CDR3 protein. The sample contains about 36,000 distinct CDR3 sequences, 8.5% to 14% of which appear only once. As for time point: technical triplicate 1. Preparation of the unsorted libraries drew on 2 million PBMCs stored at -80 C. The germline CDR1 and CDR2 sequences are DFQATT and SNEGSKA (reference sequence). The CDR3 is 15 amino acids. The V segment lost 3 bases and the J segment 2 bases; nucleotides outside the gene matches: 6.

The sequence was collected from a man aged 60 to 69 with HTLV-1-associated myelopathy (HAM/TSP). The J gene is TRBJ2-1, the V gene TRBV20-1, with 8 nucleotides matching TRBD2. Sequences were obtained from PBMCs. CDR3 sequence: CSASGTSGAYNEQFF. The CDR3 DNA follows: TGCAGTGCTAGTGGTACTAGCGGTGCCTACAATGAGCAGTTCTTC.